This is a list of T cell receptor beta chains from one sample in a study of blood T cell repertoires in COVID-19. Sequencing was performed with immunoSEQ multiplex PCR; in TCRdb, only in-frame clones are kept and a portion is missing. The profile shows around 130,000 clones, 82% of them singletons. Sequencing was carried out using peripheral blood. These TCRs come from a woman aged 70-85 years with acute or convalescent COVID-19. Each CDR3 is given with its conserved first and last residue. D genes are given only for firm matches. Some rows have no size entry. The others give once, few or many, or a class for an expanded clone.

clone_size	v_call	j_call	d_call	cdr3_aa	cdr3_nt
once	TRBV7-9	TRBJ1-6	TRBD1	CASSSIRDRGANSPLHF	TGTGCCAGCAGCTCCATCCGGGACAGGGGCGCTAATTCACCCCTCCACTTT
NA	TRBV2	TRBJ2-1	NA	CASIGTNTYNEQFF	TGTGCCAGCATCGGGACAAACACCTACAATGAGCAGTTCTTC
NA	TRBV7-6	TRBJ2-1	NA	CASSLDAGFSSLVF	TGTGCCAGCAGCTTAGACGCGGGCTTCAGTTCTCTGGTCTTC
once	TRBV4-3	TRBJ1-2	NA	CASSQDFGSRNYGYTF	TGCGCCAGCAGCCAAGATTTCGGTTCCCGGAACTATGGCTACACCTTC
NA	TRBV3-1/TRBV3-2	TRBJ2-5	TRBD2	CASSQEAAGGPMKTQYF	TGTGCCAGCAGCCAAGAAGCAGCGGGGGGGCCGATGAAGACCCAGTACTTC
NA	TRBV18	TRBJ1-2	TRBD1	CASSEGQGANYGYTF	TGTGCCAGCTCAGAGGGACAGGGGGCTAACTATGGCTACACCTTC
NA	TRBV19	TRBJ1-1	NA	CASSPRGDVWGNTEAFF	TGTGCCAGCTCCCCGCGGGGGGATGTGTGGGGGAACACTGAAGCTTTCTTT
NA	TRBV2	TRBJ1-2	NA	CASSLTRDNYGYTF	TGTGCCAGCAGCCTTACGAGGGATAACTATGGCTACACCTTC
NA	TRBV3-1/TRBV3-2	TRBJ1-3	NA	CASSQGQSFGQTGNTIYF	TGTGCCAGCAGCCAAGGTCAAAGTTTCGGACAAACTGGAAACACCATATATTTT
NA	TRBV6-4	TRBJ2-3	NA	CASSATGIYSDTQYF	TGTGCCAGCAGTGCAACAGGGATATACTCAGATACGCAGTATTTT
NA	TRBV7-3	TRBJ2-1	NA	CASSLGARVDYNEQFF	TGTGCCAGCAGCTTAGGCGCCCGGGTTGACTACAATGAGCAGTTCTTC
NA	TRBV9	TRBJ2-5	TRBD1	CASSTRQGLGLETQYF	TGTGCCAGCAGCACCCGACAGGGGTTGGGTTTGGAGACCCAGTACTTC
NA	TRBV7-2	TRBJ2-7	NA	CASRRDLSYEQYF	TGTGCCAGCAGGCGGGACCTCTCCTACGAGCAGTACTTC
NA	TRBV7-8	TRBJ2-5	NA	CASSLGGTLETQYF	TGTGCCAGCAGCTTAGGCGGGACTTTGGAGACCCAGTACTTC
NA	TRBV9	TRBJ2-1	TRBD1	CASSVGGRGTYNEQFF	TGTGCCAGCAGCGTAGGGGGCAGGGGGACCTACAATGAGCAGTTCTTC
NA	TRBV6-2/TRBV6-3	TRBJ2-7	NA	CASSYGRGISYEQYF	TGTGCCAGCAGTTACGGGCGAGGGATCTCCTACGAGCAGTACTTC
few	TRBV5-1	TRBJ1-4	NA	CASSLTPDTPTLFF	TGCGCCAGCAGCTTGACCCCCGACACGCCAACACTGTTTTTT
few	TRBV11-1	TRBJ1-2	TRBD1	CASSPGGAWGYTF	TGTGCCAGCAGCCCAGGGGGCGCCTGGGGCTACACCTTC
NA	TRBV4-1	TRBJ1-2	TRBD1	CASSQVPTQGANGYTF	TGCGCCAGCAGCCAAGTCCCGACACAGGGGGCCAATGGCTACACCTTC
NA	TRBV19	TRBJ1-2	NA	CASITLGGQYYTF	TGTGCCAGTATAACGTTGGGGGGGCAGTACTACACCTTC
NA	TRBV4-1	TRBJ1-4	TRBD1	CASSQERTGPNEKLFF	TGCGCCAGCAGCCAAGAACGGACAGGACCTAATGAAAAACTGTTTTTT
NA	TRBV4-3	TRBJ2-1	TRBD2	CASSPRTSGGASYNEQFF	TGCGCCAGCAGCCCCAGGACTAGCGGGGGGGCATCCTACAATGAGCAGTTCTTC
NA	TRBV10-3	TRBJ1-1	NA	CASRQDREAFF	TGTGCCTCACGCCAAGACAGGGAAGCTTTCTTT
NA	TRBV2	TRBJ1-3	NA	CASSFQGRNTIYF	TGTGCCAGCAGTTTCCAGGGTAGAAACACCATATATTTT
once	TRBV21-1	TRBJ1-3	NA	CASARRGKHSGNTIYF	TGTGCCAGCGCACGGAGGGGTAAGCACTCTGGAAACACCATATATTTT
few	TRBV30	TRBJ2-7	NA	CAWSARASPYEQYF	TGTGCCTGGAGTGCCCGGGCTAGCCCCTACGAGCAGTACTTC
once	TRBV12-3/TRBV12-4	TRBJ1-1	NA	CASSLRRGERAFF	TGTGCCAGCAGTTTAAGGAGGGGAGAGCGAGCTTTCTTT
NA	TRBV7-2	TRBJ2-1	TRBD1	CASSLDPPDRGRNEQFF	TGTGCCAGCAGCTTAGATCCTCCGGACAGGGGGAGGAATGAGCAGTTCTTC
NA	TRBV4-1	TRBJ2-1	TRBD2	CASSRRSGGDPSSNEQFF	TGCGCCAGCAGCCGACGTAGCGGGGGGGACCCCTCCTCCAATGAGCAGTTCTTC
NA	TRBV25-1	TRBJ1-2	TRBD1	CASSVAGGLGYTF	TGTGCCAGCAGTGTGGCAGGGGGCCTTGGCTACACCTTC
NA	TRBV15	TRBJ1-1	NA	CATSRFSRMNTEAFF	TGTGCCACCAGCAGGTTTAGCCGCATGAACACTGAAGCTTTCTTT
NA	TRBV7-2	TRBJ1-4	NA	CASSLGQREKLFF	TGTGCCAGCAGCTTAGGGCAGAGGGAAAAACTGTTTTTT
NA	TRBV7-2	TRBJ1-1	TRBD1	CASSTGTGLNTEAFF	TGTGCCAGCAGCACCGGGACAGGGTTGAACACTGAAGCTTTCTTT
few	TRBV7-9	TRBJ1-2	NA	CASSLEPGGGYTF	TGTGCCAGCAGCTTAGAGCCGGGGGGTGGCTACACCTTC
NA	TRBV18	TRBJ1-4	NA	CASSPGTREKLFF	TGTGCCAGCTCACCGGGGACACGTGAAAAACTGTTTTTT
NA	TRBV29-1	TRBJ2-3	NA	CSVSQGGLTDTQYF	TGCAGCGTCTCCCAGGGGGGACTCACAGATACGCAGTATTTT
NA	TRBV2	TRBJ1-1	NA	CASKEQRNTEAFF	TGTGCCAGCAAGGAACAGAGGAACACTGAAGCTTTCTTT
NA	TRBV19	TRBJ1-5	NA	CASSTTRYSNQPQHF	TGTGCCAGTAGTACAACAAGATATAGCAATCAGCCCCAGCATTTT
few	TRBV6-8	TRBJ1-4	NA	CASGGASVNEKLFF	TGTGCCAGCGGTGGTGCCAGTGTGAATGAAAAACTGTTTTTT
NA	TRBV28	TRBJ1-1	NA	CASSGGARNTEAFF	TGTGCCAGCAGTGGAGGCGCCAGGAACACTGAAGCTTTCTTT
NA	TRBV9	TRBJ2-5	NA	CASSVDGGAETQYF	TGTGCCAGCAGCGTAGATGGAGGGGCAGAGACCCAGTACTTC
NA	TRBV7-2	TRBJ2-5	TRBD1	CASSVDLGQGQETQYF	TGTGCCAGCAGCGTAGATCTAGGACAGGGACAAGAGACCCAGTACTTC